This T cell receptor (beta chain) was obtained from a study of cytomegalovirus exposure and HLA in healthy donors. For this clone: Its antigen is not known.

CDR1 and CDR2 from the germline V gene are SGDLS and YYNGEE. This CDR3 has 17 residues. V was pared by 4 bases and J by 0 bases, with 17 bases between. Study conclusions and caveats: Across donors, sequencing depth was assumed by presence/absence analyses to be roughly uniform.

The PCR used 60 Vbeta and 13 Jbeta primers. Repertoires were generated with immunoSEQ multiplex PCR, while TCRdb's copy carries only in-frame clones and drops some. Found here are 95,000 to 110,000 clones, about 72% of them singletons; the top ten hold roughly 2.3%. The source material was PBMCs. This TCR came from a man aged 18 to 30 in good health and CMV-seronegative. V is TRBV9 and J is TRBJ2-1; possibly TRBD2 for D (7 bases). The CDR3 here is CASSTGGGVSSYNEQFF. The CDR3 coding sequence is TGTGCCAGCAGCACAGGAGGGGGGGTCAGCTCCTACAATGAGCAGTTCTTC.